The clone carrying this T cell receptor beta chain was counted between two and nine times. No antigen is known for it. PCR involved 60 Vbeta and 13 Jbeta primers. Profiled with immunoSEQ multiplex PCR; TCRdb holds only in-frame clones, not every one. In the table there are under 150,000 clones, 9.5% of which are singletons. These data originate in a study of cytomegalovirus exposure and HLA in healthy donors. General study results and limits: Later analysis revealed greater clonal expansion in HLA-associated TCR beta chains than in equally common others. Exclusion as indistinguishable affected some V segments, including TRBV6-2 and TRBV6-3. Common viral pathogens seemed, in a later analysis, to connect with several of the most significant clusters.

Though probably carrying unrecorded immune exposures, donors were nominally healthy at sampling. Per the germline V gene, CDR1 is SGHRS and CDR2 is YFSETQ. The trim removed 0 bases at V and 5 bases at J, leaving 10 bases unmatched. The CDR3 length is 16 residues. Sequenced material: PBMCs. This receptor was identified in a man aged 25 to 45 in good health and CMV-seronegative. The chain has TRBV5-1 and TRBJ1-2; the match to TRBD1 covers 7 bases. The CDR3 DNA follows: TGCGCCAGCAGCTTGGTGTGGGGACAGCTTATGTATGGCTACACCTTC. Amino acid sequence: CASSLVWGQLMYGYTF.